This T cell receptor beta chain stems from a study of cytomegalovirus exposure and HLA in healthy donors. The CDR3 totals 15 residues. Germline loops: CDR1 LGHNA, CDR2 YSLEER. Trimming took 0 bases from V and 2 from J; bases not matched to a gene: 0. This clone occurred a few times. In the PCR, 60 Vbeta and 13 Jbeta primers were used. Measured with immunoSEQ multiplex PCR; TCRdb has only the in-frame clones, and not every one. Of fewer than 200,000 clones listed, 70% to 80% are singletons. Specimen: PBMCs. The chain employs TRBV4-3 and TRBJ1-5; 8 bases match TRBD1. This receptor was identified in a man younger than 35 in good health and CMV-seropositive. CDR3 coding DNA: TGCGCCAGCAGCCAAGAGACAGGGGGCAATCAGCCCCAGCATTTT. This sequence encodes CASSQETGGNQPQHF.